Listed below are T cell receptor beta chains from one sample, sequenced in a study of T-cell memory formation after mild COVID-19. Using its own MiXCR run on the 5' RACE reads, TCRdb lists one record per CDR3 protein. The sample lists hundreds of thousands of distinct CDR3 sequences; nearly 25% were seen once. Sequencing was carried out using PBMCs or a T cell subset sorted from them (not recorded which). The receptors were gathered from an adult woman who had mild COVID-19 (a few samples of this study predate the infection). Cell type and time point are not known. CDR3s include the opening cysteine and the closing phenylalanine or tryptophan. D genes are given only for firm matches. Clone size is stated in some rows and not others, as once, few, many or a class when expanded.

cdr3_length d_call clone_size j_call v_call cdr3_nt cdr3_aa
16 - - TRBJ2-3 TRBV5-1 TGCGCCAGCAGCTTCCAGACGGGACTTGAATCAGATACGCAGTATTTT CASSFQTGLESDTQYF
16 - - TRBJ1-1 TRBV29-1 TGCAGCGCCCCGCGGGGGGAGAACCTTCGGAACACTGAAGCTTTCTTT CSAPRGENLRNTEAFF
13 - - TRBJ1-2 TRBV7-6 TGTGCCAGCACCCCCGGTGGGGCACATGGCTACACCTTC CASTPGGAHGYTF
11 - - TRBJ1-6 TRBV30 TGTGCCTGGACCCAGAATTCACCCCTCCACTTT CAWTQNSPLHF
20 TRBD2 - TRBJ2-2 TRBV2 TGTGCCAGCAGTGAAAAAGGTTTGAGGGGACTAGCCTTTAACACCGGGGAGCTGTTTTTT CASSEKGLRGLAFNTGELFF
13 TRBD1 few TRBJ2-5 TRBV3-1 TGTGCCAGCAGCCAGGACAGGGGCCAGACCCAGTACTTC CASSQDRGQTQYF
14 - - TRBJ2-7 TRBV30 TGTGCCTGGAACCCGACCCGGACCTCCTACGAGCAGTACTTC CAWNPTRTSYEQYF
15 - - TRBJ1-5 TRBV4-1 TGCGCCAGCAGGGAGAGTGTTGGAGGGGGTCAGCCCCAGCATTTT CASRESVGGGQPQHF
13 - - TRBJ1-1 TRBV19 TGTGCCAGTAGTATACTTGAGGGAAATGAAGCTTTCTTT CASSILEGNEAFF
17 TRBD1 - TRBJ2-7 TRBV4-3 TGCGCCAGCAGCCCGGACAGGGGGAACGAGAATCCCTACGAGCAGTACTTC CASSPDRGNENPYEQYF
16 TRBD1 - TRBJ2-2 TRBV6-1 TGTGCCAGCAGTTTACTCCGGGACAGAGACACCGGGGAGCTGTTTTTT CASSLLRDRDTGELFF
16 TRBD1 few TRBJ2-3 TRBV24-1 TGTGCCACCAGTGACGCCGGGACAGGGGGCACCGATACGCAGTATTTT CATSDAGTGGTDTQYF
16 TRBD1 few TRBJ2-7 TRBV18 TGTGCCAGCTCACCGCCCCGGACAGGGGGGGCCTACGAGCAGTACTTC CASSPPRTGGAYEQYF
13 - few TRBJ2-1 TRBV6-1 TGTGCCAGCAGAGGCCGGTCCTACAATCAGCAGTTCTTC CASRGRSYNQQFF
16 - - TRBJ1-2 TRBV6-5 TGTGCCAGTGGGAGGGACCCACTATTTTCTAACTATGGCTACACCTTC CASGRDPLFSNYGYTF
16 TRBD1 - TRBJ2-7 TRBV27 TGTGCCAGCAGTCTCCTACGGACAGGGAAGACCTACGAGCAGTACTTC CASSLLRTGKTYEQYF
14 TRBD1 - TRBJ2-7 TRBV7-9 TGTGCCAGCAGCTTAGGGGGTGCAGGGGGCGAGCAGTACTTC CASSLGGAGGEQYF
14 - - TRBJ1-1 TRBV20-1 TGCAGTGCTGGGGGCAGATCTATGAACACTGAAGCTTTCTTT CSAGGRSMNTEAFF
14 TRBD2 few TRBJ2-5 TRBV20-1 TGCAGTGCTAGTAGCGGGGGGTACCAAGAGACCCAGTACTTC CSASSGGYQETQYF
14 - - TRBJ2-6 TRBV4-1 TGCGCCAGCAGCCAAGCGGGTTCGGCCAACGTCCTGACTTTC CASSQAGSANVLTF
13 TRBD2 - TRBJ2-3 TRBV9 TGTGCCAGCGGGGAGGGTAGCACAGATACGCAGTATTTT CASGEGSTDTQYF
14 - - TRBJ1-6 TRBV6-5 TGTGCCAGCAGGGGGGGACGGGTTAATTCACCCCTCCACTTT CASRGGRVNSPLHF
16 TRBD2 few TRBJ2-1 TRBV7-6 TGTGCCAGCAGCTTAGAGGTTAGCGGGAGCTACAATGAGCAGTTCTTC CASSLEVSGSYNEQFF
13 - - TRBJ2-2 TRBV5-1 TGCGCCAGCAGCGGAACAGGGCCCGGGGAGCTGTTTTTT CASSGTGPGELFF
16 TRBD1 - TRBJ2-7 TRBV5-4 TGTGCCAGCAGCTCCCTGACCGGGACAGGGGTATACGAGCAGTACTTC CASSSLTGTGVYEQYF
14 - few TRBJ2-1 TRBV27 TGTGCCAGCAGCCCGGGGTATACCTACAATGAGCAGTTCTTC CASSPGYTYNEQFF
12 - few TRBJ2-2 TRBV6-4 TGTGCCACCGGAGGGAACACCGGGGAGCTGTTTTTT CATGGNTGELFF
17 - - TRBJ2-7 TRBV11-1 TGTGCCAGCAGCTCGGCTGGCGGACGCAAGGGCCCCTACGAGCAGTACTTC CASSSAGGRKGPYEQYF
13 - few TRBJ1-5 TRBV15 TGTGCCACCAGCGGACTACAGGGAGGGCCCCAGCATTTT CATSGLQGGPQHF